The TCR beta chain described here comes from a study of shared clonotypes between healthy human individuals. HIV-negative, healthy adults without recent acute infections or vaccinations were the donors. TCRdb's copy holds only in-frame clones and misses some; the assay was immunoSEQ multiplex PCR. The sample has about 2.4 million clones, roughly 93% seen once. V gave up 1 base and J gave up 2 bases, with 10 bases separating them. Germline lookup yields CDR1 LGHNA and CDR2 YSLEER. The length of the CDR3 is 15 residues. The V gene is TRBV4-3, the J gene TRBJ2-3; no firm D call. The sequencing input was naive CD4+ T cells from PBMCs. Subset indicated: CD45RA+ positively selected. This clonotype was sampled from a man aged 18 to 30 in good health. Some clones in this sample may be carry-over from other donors' samples. The CDR3 loop reads CASSQVAFFTDTQYF. The CDR3 nucleotides are TGCGCCAGCAGCCAAGTGGCGTTCTTCACAGATACGCAGTATTTT.